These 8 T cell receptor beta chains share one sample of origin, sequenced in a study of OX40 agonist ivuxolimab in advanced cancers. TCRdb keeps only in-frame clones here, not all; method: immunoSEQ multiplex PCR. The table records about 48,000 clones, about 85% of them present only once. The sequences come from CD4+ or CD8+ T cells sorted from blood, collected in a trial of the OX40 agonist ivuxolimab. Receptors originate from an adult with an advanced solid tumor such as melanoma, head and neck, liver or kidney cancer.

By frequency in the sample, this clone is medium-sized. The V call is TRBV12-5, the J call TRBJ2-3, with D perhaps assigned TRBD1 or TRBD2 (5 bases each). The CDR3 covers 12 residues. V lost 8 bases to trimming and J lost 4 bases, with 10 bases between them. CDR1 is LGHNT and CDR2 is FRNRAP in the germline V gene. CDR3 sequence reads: CASKQDSDTQYF. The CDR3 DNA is TGTGCTAGTAAACAGGACTCAGATACGCAGTATTTT.

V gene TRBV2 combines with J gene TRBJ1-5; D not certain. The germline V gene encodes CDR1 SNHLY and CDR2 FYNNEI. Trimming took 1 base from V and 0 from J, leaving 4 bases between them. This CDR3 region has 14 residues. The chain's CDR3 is CASSEGSSNQPQHF. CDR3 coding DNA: TGTGCCAGCAGTGAAGGGTCTAGCAATCAGCCCCAGCATTTT.

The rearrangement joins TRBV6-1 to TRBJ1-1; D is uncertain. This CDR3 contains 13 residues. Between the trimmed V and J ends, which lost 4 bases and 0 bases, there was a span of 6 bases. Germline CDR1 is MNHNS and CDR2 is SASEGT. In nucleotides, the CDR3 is TGTGCCAGCAGTGGAAACTTGAACACTGAAGCTTTCTTT. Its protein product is CASSGNLNTEAFF.

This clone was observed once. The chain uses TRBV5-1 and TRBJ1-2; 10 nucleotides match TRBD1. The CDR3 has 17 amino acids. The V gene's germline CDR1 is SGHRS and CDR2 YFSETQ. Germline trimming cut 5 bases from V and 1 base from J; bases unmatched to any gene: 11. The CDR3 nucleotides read TGCGCCAGCAGTTACAGCTCCGGGACAGGGGATAACTATGGCTACACCTTC. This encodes CASSYSSGTGDNYGYTF.

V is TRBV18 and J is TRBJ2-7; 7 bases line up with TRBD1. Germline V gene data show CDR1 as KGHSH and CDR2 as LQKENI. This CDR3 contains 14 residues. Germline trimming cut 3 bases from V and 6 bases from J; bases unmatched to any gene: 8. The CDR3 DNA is TGTGCCAGCTCACCTGGGACAGATATCGCCGAGCAGTACTTC. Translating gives CASSPGTDIAEQYF. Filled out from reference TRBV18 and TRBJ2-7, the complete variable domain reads NAGVMQNPRHLVRRRGQEARLRCSPMKGHSHVYWYRQLPEEGLKFMVYLQKENIIDESGMPKERFSAEFPKEGPSILRIQQVVRGDSAAYFCASSPGTDIAEQYFGPGTRLTVT.

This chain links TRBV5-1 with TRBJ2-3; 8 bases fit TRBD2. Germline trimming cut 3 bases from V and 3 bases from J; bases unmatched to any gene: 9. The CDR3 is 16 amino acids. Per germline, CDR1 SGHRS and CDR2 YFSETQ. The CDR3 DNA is TGCGCCAGCAGCTCTCGGGTAGCGGGACGAACAGATACGCAGTATTTT. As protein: CASSSRVAGRTDTQYF.

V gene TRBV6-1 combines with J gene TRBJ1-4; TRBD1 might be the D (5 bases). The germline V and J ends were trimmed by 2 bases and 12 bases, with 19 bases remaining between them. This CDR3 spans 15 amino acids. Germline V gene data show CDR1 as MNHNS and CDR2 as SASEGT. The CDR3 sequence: CASSENGGLIIQLFF. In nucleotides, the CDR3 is TGTGCCAGCAGTGAAAATGGGGGGTTAATCATTCAACTGTTTTTT.

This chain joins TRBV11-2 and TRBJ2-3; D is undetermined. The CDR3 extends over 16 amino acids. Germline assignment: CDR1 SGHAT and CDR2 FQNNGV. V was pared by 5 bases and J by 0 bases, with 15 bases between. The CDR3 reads CASSAPMGISTDTQYF. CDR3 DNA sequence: TGTGCCAGCAGCGCCCCAATGGGCATTAGCACAGATACGCAGTATTTT.